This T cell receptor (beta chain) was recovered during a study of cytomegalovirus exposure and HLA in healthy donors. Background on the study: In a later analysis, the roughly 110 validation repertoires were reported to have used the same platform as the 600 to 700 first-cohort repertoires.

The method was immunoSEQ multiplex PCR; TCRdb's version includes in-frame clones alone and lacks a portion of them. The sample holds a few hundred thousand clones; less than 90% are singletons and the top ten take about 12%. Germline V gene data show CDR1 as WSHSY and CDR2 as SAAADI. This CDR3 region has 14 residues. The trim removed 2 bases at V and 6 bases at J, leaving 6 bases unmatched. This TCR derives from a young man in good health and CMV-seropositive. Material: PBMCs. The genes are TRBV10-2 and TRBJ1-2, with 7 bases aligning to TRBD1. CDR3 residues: CASSENRGRDGYTF. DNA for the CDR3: TGCGCCAGCAGTGAGAACAGGGGAAGAGATGGCTACACCTTC.